One and the same sample provided the 30 T cell receptor beta chains below, sequenced in a study of blood T cell repertoires in COVID-19. The data were produced by immunoSEQ multiplex PCR, yet TCRdb's version contains in-frame clones alone and is incomplete. The sample records some 260,000 clones, approximately 88% being singletons. Sequenced input: peripheral blood. These receptors were obtained from a woman between 65 and 79 years old with COVID-19, enrolled during active disease.

This CDR3 is CASSGDFYEQYF. CDR3 nucleotide sequence: TGTGCCAGCAGTGGGGACTTCTACGAGCAGTACTTC. The V call is TRBV2, the J call TRBJ2-7, with a possible D match to TRBD2 (6 bases). V dropped 4 bases and J dropped 3 bases, with 7 bases sitting between them. Germline V CDR1 and CDR2: SNHLY, FYNNEI. CDR3 length: 12 amino acids.

The V gene is TRBV19, the J gene TRBJ1-1, with 7 bases aligning to TRBD1. The V gene end was trimmed by 4 bases and the J gene end by 1 base; junction bases not matched to a gene: 15. CDR3 length equals 18 residues. CDR1 is LNHDA and CDR2 is SQIVND in the germline V gene (reference sequence). In nucleotides, the CDR3 is TGTGCCAGTAGTACCCCGACAGGGACCTTGAGTGGGAACACTGAAGCTTTCTTT. Protein product: CASSTPTGTLSGNTEAFF. The variable domain in full, with the rest retrieved from reference TRBV19 and TRBJ1-1, is DGGITQSPKYLFRKEGQNVTLSCEQNLNHDAMYWYRQDPGQGLRLIYYSQIVNDFQKGDIAEGYSVSREKKESFPLTVTSAQKNPTAFYLCASSTPTGTLSGNTEAFFGQGTRLTVV.

In DNA form, the CDR3 reads TGTGCCAGCAGCTTACAACGGGGGACAGGGGACGGCTACACCTTC. Protein product: CASSLQRGTGDGYTF. The genes are TRBV7-2 and TRBJ1-2, with TRBD1 identical over 10 bases. This CDR3 contains 15 residues. Germline CDR1 is SGHTA and CDR2 is FQGNSA. With 2 bases clipped from V and 8 bases from J, the junction kept 8 bases outside the gene matches.

The V call is TRBV29-1, the J call TRBJ2-5, with D perhaps TRBD2 (6 bases). CDR3 length: 13 residues. CDR1 SQVTM and CDR2 ANQGSEA come from the germline V gene. Trimming pared 5 bases from V and 1 base from J, leaving 11 bases between. CDR3 nucleotides: TGCAGCGTTACCTGGGACTCCCAAGAGACCCAGTACTTC. This translates into CSVTWDSQETQYF.

The V and J genes are TRBV7-2 and TRBJ1-1, with 7 nucleotides matching TRBD1. The CDR3 runs to 12 residues. V lost 6 bases, J lost 7 bases, and 5 bases stayed unmatched. The V gene's germline CDR1 is SGHTA and CDR2 FQGNSA. The CDR3 protein is CASSEQGIEAFF. Written as DNA, the CDR3 is TGTGCCAGCAGTGAACAGGGGATTGAAGCTTTCTTT.

V gene TRBV5-6 combines with J gene TRBJ1-6; D unclear. The length of the CDR3 is 16 residues. Trimming removed 1 base at V and 1 base at J, with 9 bases between. Germline assignment: CDR1 SGHDT and CDR2 YYEEEE. The CDR3 DNA is TGTGCCAGCAGCTTGACGGGTGGATCCTATAATTCACCCCTCCACTTT. This translates into CASSLTGGSYNSPLHF.

The chain combines TRBV19 with TRBJ1-5, with D possibly matching TRBD1 (5 bases). Looked up from germline, CDR1 is LNHDA and CDR2 is SQIVND (reference sequence). The V end lost 7 bases, the J end lost 4 bases, and 17 bases lay between the germline ends. The CDR3 consists of 15 residues. In DNA form, the CDR3 reads TGTGCCAGTACCCCAACAACCAGGGCAAATCAGCCCCAGCATTTT. Translated: CASTPTTRANQPQHF.

The CDR3 bases are TGTGCCAGCAGCCAAGTGAGTGAAGCTTTCTTT. It codes for CASSQVSEAFF. This chain uses TRBV3-1 (or the pseudogene TRBV3-2) with TRBJ1-1; D gene ambiguous. CDR3 length equals 11 residues. The V gene lost 1 base and the J gene lost 7 bases, with 4 bases spanning the gap. Germline lookup yields CDR1 LGHDT and CDR2 YNNKEL (reference sequence).

V usage is TRBV19 and J usage is TRBJ2-7, with D perhaps matching TRBD1 (6 bases). This CDR3 spans 15 amino acids. V lost 10 bases and J 3 bases, leaving 22 bases between the germline ends. Germline assignment: CDR1 LNHDA and CDR2 SQIVND (reference sequence). The CDR3 bases are TGTGCCACCCGAGGGAGAGGGGGTCGAGGCTACGAGCAGTACTTC. As protein: CATRGRGGRGYEQYF.

The V call is TRBV7-8, the J call TRBJ2-5; 9 bases map to TRBD2. The germline V gene has CDR1 SGHVS and CDR2 FQNEAQ. Trimming took 0 bases from V and 2 from J; bases not matched to a gene: 4. This CDR3 has 16 amino acids. The CDR3 DNA reads as TGTGCCAGCAGCTTAGCGATGACTAGCGGACAAGAGACCCAGTACTTC. Its translation: CASSLAMTSGQETQYF. Drawing the rest from reference TRBV7-8 and TRBJ2-5, the complete variable domain is GAGVSQSPRYKVAKRGQDVALRCDPISGHVSLFWYQQALGQGPEFLTYFQNEAQLDKSGLPSDRFFAERPEGSVSTLKIQRTQQEDSAVYLCASSLAMTSGQETQYFGPGTRLLVL.

The V and J genes are TRBV28 and TRBJ1-2; D may be TRBD1 (6 bases). The length of the CDR3 is 13 residues. Germline V gene data show CDR1 as MDHEN and CDR2 as SYDVKM. V dropped 4 bases and J dropped 4 bases, with 10 bases sitting between them. Here the CDR3 reads CASSSQGSYGYTF. The CDR3 DNA is TGTGCCAGCAGTTCTCAGGGGTCCTATGGCTACACCTTC.

The V and J genes are TRBV27 and TRBJ1-2; 7 nucleotides align to TRBD1. The CDR3 is 13 residues long. J was trimmed by 7 bases and V by 3 bases; bases with no gene match: 5. CDR1 is MNHEY, CDR2 SMNVEV, per germline (reference sequence). This chain's CDR3 is CASSFTTGSGYTF. CDR3 DNA: TGTGCCAGCAGTTTTACGACAGGGAGTGGCTACACCTTC.

V is TRBV7-2 and J is TRBJ2-4, with 8 bases aligning to TRBD1. V lost 3 bases, J lost 8 bases, and 6 bases stayed unmatched. CDR3 length: 14 residues. Germline CDR1 is SGHTA and CDR2 is FQGNSA. The CDR3 DNA is TGTGCCAGCAGCTTGGCCATACAGGGGGACATTCAGTACTTC. Protein: CASSLAIQGDIQYF.

The chain has TRBV19 and TRBJ1-5, with 9 bases identical to TRBD1. Trimming removed 5 bases from V and 3 bases from J; junction bases left unmatched: 8. There are 16 residues in the CDR3. Germline assignment: CDR1 LNHDA and CDR2 SQIVND (reference sequence). CDR3 region: CASSEHRGRANQPQHF. The CDR3 coding sequence is TGTGCCAGTAGTGAGCACAGGGGGCGTGCCAATCAGCCCCAGCATTTT.

The gene calls are TRBV28 and TRBJ1-6, with D maybe TRBD1 (5 bases). This CDR3 region has 16 residues. Germline CDR1 is MDHEN and CDR2 is SYDVKM. The V end lost 1 base, the J end lost 4 bases, and 11 bases lay between the germline ends. The CDR3 nucleotides read TGTGCCAGCAGTTTATTTAGGGGACTTTATAATTCACCCCTCCACTTT. It translates to CASSLFRGLYNSPLHF.

The chain has TRBV5-1 and TRBJ2-1; 10 nucleotides line up with TRBD1. The CDR3 is made up of 15 amino acids. V was clipped by 2 bases and J by 3 bases; unmatched bases: 2. The germline V gene has CDR1 SGHRS and CDR2 YFSETQ. The CDR3 sequence is CASSFRDRGYNEQFF. In DNA, the CDR3 is TGCGCCAGCAGCTTCCGGGACAGGGGCTACAATGAGCAGTTCTTC. Full variable domain (remainder filled in from reference TRBV5-1 and TRBJ2-1): KAGVTQTPRYLIKTRGQQVTLSCSPISGHRSVSWYQQTPGQGLQFLFEYFSETQRNKGNFPGRFSGRQFSNSRSEMNVSTLELGDSALYLCASSFRDRGYNEQFFGPGTRLTVL.

The CDR3 protein is CASSPGTPNTGELFF. The CDR3 bases are TGCGCCAGCAGCCCCGGGACTCCCAACACCGGGGAGCTGTTTTTT. The V and J genes are TRBV5-1 and TRBJ2-2, with D perhaps TRBD2 (6 bases). This CDR3 region has 15 residues. The V and J ends lost 4 bases and 2 bases respectively, with 12 bases between them. CDR1 is SGHRS and CDR2 is YFSETQ in the germline V gene. Combining the CDR3 with reference TRBV5-1 and TRBJ2-2 gives the whole variable domain KAGVTQTPRYLIKTRGQQVTLSCSPISGHRSVSWYQQTPGQGLQFLFEYFSETQRNKGNFPGRFSGRQFSNSRSEMNVSTLELGDSALYLCASSPGTPNTGELFFGEGSRLTVL.

The CDR3 DNA sequence: TGTGCCAGTAAGCAGGGGAACACTGAAGCTTTCTTT. This gives the protein CASKQGNTEAFF. The chain joins TRBV19 to TRBJ1-1, with D possibly being TRBD1 (5 bases). This CDR3 has 12 residues. V shed 7 bases and J shed 1 base, with 7 bases lying between them. In germline, CDR1 is LNHDA, CDR2 SQIVND (reference sequence).

This rearrangement joins TRBV27 to TRBJ1-1; 7 nucleotides align to TRBD1. The CDR3 consists of 13 residues. Unmatched junction bases numbered 11, after V lost 7 bases and J lost 9 bases. The germline CDR1 and CDR2 sequences are MNHEY and SMNVEV (reference sequence). Here the CDR3 reads CASILTGVPQAFF. The CDR3 DNA sequence: TGTGCCAGCATCCTCACAGGGGTTCCTCAAGCTTTCTTT.

The chain couples TRBV10-1 to TRBJ2-2, with TRBD1 as a possible D gene (5 bases). The CDR3 contains 14 residues. CDR1 and CDR2 (germline): WNHNN, SYGVQD (reference sequence). Trimming stripped 10 bases from V and 6 bases from J, with 18 bases between. CDR3 DNA sequence: TGCGCCACTAAGGACCGCAGGGTCTCCGGGGAGCTGTTTTTT. It is translated as CATKDRRVSGELFF.

The rearrangement links TRBV5-4 to TRBJ2-7; a possible D gene is TRBD1 (6 bases). V dropped 0 bases and J dropped 3 bases, with 10 bases sitting between them. Germline V gene lookup returns CDR1 SGHNT and CDR2 YYREEE (reference sequence). There are 14 residues in the CDR3. In DNA, the CDR3 is TGTGCCAGCAGCTTGGTAGGACAGAACTACGAGCAGTACTTC. Translated: CASSLVGQNYEQYF.

V gene TRBV30 combines with J gene TRBJ1-1; D gene ambiguous. The CDR3 is made up of 13 amino acids. Looked up from germline, CDR1 is GTSNPN and CDR2 is SVGIG (reference sequence). V lost 1 base to trimming and J lost 1 base, with 7 bases between them. The CDR3 DNA reads as TGTGCCTGGAGTGCTCGGTCGAACACTGAAGCTTTCTTT. It specifies CAWSARSNTEAFF.

The CDR3 region is CASSTAGGTDTQYF. DNA for the CDR3: TGTGCCAGCAGTACGGCAGGGGGCACAGATACGCAGTATTTT. V is TRBV28 and J is TRBJ2-3; a possible D gene is TRBD1 (6 bases). The germline V gene encodes CDR1 MDHEN and CDR2 SYDVKM. The CDR3 is made up of 14 amino acids. Trimming removed 5 bases at V and 1 base at J, with 10 bases between.

The J gene is TRBJ2-2, the V gene TRBV28, with unresolved D. Per the germline V gene, CDR1 is MDHEN and CDR2 is SYDVKM. This CDR3 region has 13 residues. V lost 3 bases to trimming and J lost 0 bases, with 2 bases between them. CDR3 coding DNA: TGTGCCAGCAGTTTCGCGAACACCGGGGAGCTGTTTTTT. It encodes CASSFANTGELFF.

CDR3 sequence (DNA): TGTGCCAGCAGCCAAATAACAGGATTATCCACAGATACGCAGTATTTT. This translates into CASSQITGLSTDTQYF. The rearrangement uses TRBV3-1 (or the pseudogene TRBV3-2) and TRBJ2-3, with D perhaps TRBD1 (5 bases). This CDR3 contains 16 residues. The germline V gene encodes CDR1 LGHDT and CDR2 YNNKEL (reference sequence). V shed 2 bases and J shed 2 bases, with 14 bases lying between them.

The chain combines TRBV27 with TRBJ2-6; a weak D match, TRBD1 (5 bases). The V end was cut by 3 bases, the J end by 2 bases, with 8 bases between. This CDR3 region has 15 residues. The germline gives CDR1 MNHEY, CDR2 SMNVEV (reference sequence). The CDR3 sequence: CASSFQGAGANVLTF. In DNA form, the CDR3 reads TGTGCCAGCAGTTTTCAGGGTGCTGGGGCCAACGTCCTGACTTTC.

The V call is TRBV12-3 or TRBV12-4, the J call TRBJ1-5; D unresolved. With 8 bases removed from V and 5 bases from J, the gap between germline ends came to 13 bases. This CDR3 is built from 13 residues. The CDR3 reads CASARVEDQPQHF. The CDR3 region has the DNA TGTGCCAGCGCCCGGGTCGAGGATCAGCCCCAGCATTTT.

The chain is built from TRBV6-2 or TRBV6-3 and TRBJ2-2, with 11 bases aligning to TRBD2. The CDR3 length is 17 residues. V shed 5 bases and J 0 bases; nucleotides not matched to a gene: 5. From germline, CDR1 is MNHEY and CDR2 SVGEGT. CDR3 amino acids: CASSGSSGRTNTGELFF. The CDR3 DNA is TGTGCCAGCAGTGGGTCTAGCGGGAGGACGAACACCGGGGAGCTGTTTTTT.

The chain joins TRBV6-2 or TRBV6-3 to TRBJ2-3; D may be TRBD1 (5 bases). Germline CDR1 MNHEY, CDR2 SVGEGT. This CDR3 contains 13 residues. V lost 2 bases and J lost 9, with 12 bases in between. Written as DNA, the CDR3 is TGTGCCAGCAGTTACAAGGCCAGGGCAACGCAGTATTTT. This encodes CASSYKARATQYF.

The genes are TRBV2 and TRBJ2-1; 9 bases line up with TRBD2. The CDR3 extends over 14 amino acids. V gave up 4 bases and J gave up 4 bases; unmatched junction bases: 2. Germline CDR1 reads SNHLY; CDR2 reads FYNNEI. The CDR3 nucleotides are TGTGCCAGCAGTGTTCTAGCGGGGTACAATGAGCAGTTCTTC. Its translation: CASSVLAGYNEQFF.